Below, one T cell receptor (beta chain) is given with its context. Original processing methods: From reference gene primer amplification, estimates of nucleated cell counts were derived. Profiled with immunoSEQ multiplex PCR; TCRdb holds only in-frame clones, not every one. V and J calls and clone size are given by that table; D and trimming were obtained from the DNA. This table holds about 62,000 clones, more than 70% found once. The entry originates in a study of blood T cell repertoires in COVID-19. Study-wide context: Acute and convalescent COVID-19 specimens originated in the United States, Italy and Spain. T cells, B-cell-depleted T cells, or PBMCs provided the cDNA or gDNA that served as material.

Germline assignment: CDR1 SGHDN and CDR2 FVKESK. V was pared by 2 bases and J by 4 bases, with 5 bases of the junction left unmatched. The length of the CDR3 is 17 residues. The chain couples TRBV14 to TRBJ2-1, with 13 bases lining up with TRBD2. Sequenced material: peripheral blood. The clonotype was recovered from a human donor in a cohort sampled during active COVID-19. The CDR3 sequence is CASSQTSGGASYNEQFF. CDR3 in DNA: TGTGCCAGCAGCCAAACTAGCGGGGGGGCTTCGTACAATGAGCAGTTCTTC.